The present T cell receptor beta chain was sequenced within a study of cytomegalovirus exposure and HLA in healthy donors. A multiplex PCR was run with 60 Vbeta primers and 13 Jbeta primers. The assay was immunoSEQ multiplex PCR, and TCRdb's table has in-frame clones only and misses some. The sample has 150,000 or so clones, less than 85% seen once. V was clipped by 7 bases and J by 0 bases, with 10 bases between them. Per the germline V gene, CDR1 is MDHEN and CDR2 is SYDVKM. This CDR3 contains 13 residues. The rearrangement uses TRBV28 and TRBJ2-7, with a tentative D call TRBD2 (6 bases). The sample taken for sequencing was PBMCs. The source is a male donor in good health and CMV-seronegative. The CDR3 nucleotides are TGTGCCAGCATGGGGGGTCCCTCCTACGAGCAGTACTTC. It specifies CASMGGPSYEQYF.